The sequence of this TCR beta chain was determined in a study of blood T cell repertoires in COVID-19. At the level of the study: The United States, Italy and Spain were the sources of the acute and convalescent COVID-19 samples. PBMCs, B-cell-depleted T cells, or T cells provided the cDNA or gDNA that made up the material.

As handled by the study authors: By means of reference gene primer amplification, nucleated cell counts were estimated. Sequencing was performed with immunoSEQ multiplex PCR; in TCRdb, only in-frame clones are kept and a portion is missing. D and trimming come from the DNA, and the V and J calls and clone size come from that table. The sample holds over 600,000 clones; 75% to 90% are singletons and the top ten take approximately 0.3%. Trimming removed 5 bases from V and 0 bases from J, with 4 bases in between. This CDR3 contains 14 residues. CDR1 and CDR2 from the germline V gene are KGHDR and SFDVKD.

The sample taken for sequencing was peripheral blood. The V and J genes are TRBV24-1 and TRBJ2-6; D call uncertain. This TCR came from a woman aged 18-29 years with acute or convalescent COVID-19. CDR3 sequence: CATSARSGANVLTF. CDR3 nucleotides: TGTGCCACCAGTGCGCGCTCTGGGGCCAACGTCCTGACTTTC.